These 12 T cell receptor beta chains were all obtained from the same sample, sequenced in a study of neurological immune-mediated disorders. TCRdb called the 5' RACE reads again in MiXCR, with one record for every CDR3 protein. The data show 90,000 to 150,000 distinct CDR3 sequences, more than 2.5% seen once. The sample consisted of PBMCs. These TCRs come from a woman in her 30s with multiple sclerosis.

This clonotype was recorded only once. The chain combines TRBV20-1 with TRBJ2-5; D is possibly TRBD2 (6 bases). The CDR3 is 13 residues long. V was pared by 6 bases and J by 5 bases, with 16 bases between. The V gene's germline CDR1 is DFQATT and CDR2 SNEGSKA (reference sequence). This CDR3 reads CSAEGRGGETQYF. The CDR3 DNA follows: TGCAGTGCCGAGGGGCGTGGAGGGGAGACCCAGTACTTC.

This clonotype has a count of ten or more. The chain has TRBV20-1 and TRBJ2-7, with a tentative D call TRBD1 (6 bases). Germline CDR1 DFQATT, CDR2 SNEGSKA (reference sequence). CDR3 size: 15 residues. V dropped 3 bases and J dropped 2 bases, with 17 bases sitting between them. CDR3: CSARALWTDTYEQYF. CDR3 bases: TGCAGTGCTAGGGCCCTATGGACAGATACCTACGAGCAGTACTTC.

In its sample, this clonotype was seen many times. J is TRBJ2-2 and V is TRBV6-2 or TRBV6-3; unclear D gene. This CDR3 comprises 12 residues. Germline V CDR1 and CDR2: MNHEY, SVGEGT. Trimming shortened V by 2 bases and J by 8 bases, and 6 bases separated the two germline ends. CDR3: CASSYGDGELFF. The CDR3 bases are TGTGCCAGCAGTTACGGGGATGGGGAGCTGTTTTTT.

This clonotype was counted ten times or more. The gene calls are TRBV30 and TRBJ2-6; the D gene is possibly TRBD1 (5 bases). Germline CDR1 is GTSNPN and CDR2 is SVGIG (reference sequence). The V end was cut by 6 bases, the J end by 4 bases, with 13 bases between. CDR3 length equals 14 residues. The CDR3 is CACRGAKGANVLTF. CDR3 in DNA: TGTGCCTGTAGGGGCGCGAAGGGGGCCAACGTCCTGACTTTC.

This clonotype was recorded at least ten times. This chain links TRBV5-1 with TRBJ2-2; TRBD1 matches at 7 bases. The germline CDR1 and CDR2 sequences are SGHRS and YFSETQ. Germline trimming cut 1 base from V and 5 bases from J; bases unmatched to any gene: 2. This CDR3 comprises 14 residues. The CDR3 nucleotides read TGCGCCAGCAGCTTGTTACAGGGGACCGGGGAGCTGTTTTTT. Encoded protein: CASSLLQGTGELFF.

This clonotype was counted many times. The chain has TRBV19 and TRBJ1-5; D is uncertain. Germline loops: CDR1 LNHDA, CDR2 SQIVND (reference sequence). The ends were cut back, 2 bases at V and 7 bases at J, with 12 bases in the middle. The CDR3 covers 14 residues. CDR3 in DNA: TGTGCCAGTAGTATAAAGCAGGTGGGGCAGCCCCAGCATTTT. The encoded protein is CASSIKQVGQPQHF.

This clonotype was counted many times. The rearrangement uses TRBV20-1 and TRBJ2-3; no definite D call. Germline-derived CDR1 and CDR2 are DFQATT and SNEGSKA (reference sequence). This CDR3 has 11 amino acids. With 3 bases removed from V and 3 bases from J, the gap between germline ends came to 4 bases. As DNA, the CDR3 is TGCAGTGCTAGGGAAACAGATACGCAGTATTTT. Its protein is CSARETDTQYF.

In this sample, this clonotype turned up many times. CDR3 sequence (DNA): TGCGCCAGCAGCTTTTATGTCGACACCGGGGAGCTGTTTTTT. This gives the protein CASSFYVDTGELFF. The chain employs TRBV5-1 and TRBJ2-2; no clear D. V was pared by 2 bases and J by 3 bases, with 8 bases between. This CDR3 contains 14 residues. Looked up from germline, CDR1 is SGHRS and CDR2 is YFSETQ.

This clonotype was picked up many times. V is TRBV20-1 and J is TRBJ2-3, with a tentative D call TRBD2 (6 bases). Trimming removed 3 bases at V and 0 bases at J, with 10 bases between. Germline-derived CDR1 and CDR2 are DFQATT and SNEGSKA (reference sequence). This CDR3 region has 14 residues. The chain's CDR3 is CSASRDLSTDTQYF. The CDR3 region has the DNA TGCAGTGCTAGTCGGGACTTGAGCACAGATACGCAGTATTTT.

In the case of this clonotype: At one boundary the junction diverges from the germline segment, which might be a read error. For the CDR3, the DNA is TGCAGTGCCTCAGCCGGGACAGGGAGCAATAAGACCCAGAATTTT. Translated, it gives CSASAGTGSNKTQNF. V gene TRBV20-1 combines with J gene TRBJ1-5; 9 nucleotides agree with TRBD1. The CDR3 sequence is 15 residues long. Germline CDR1 DFQATT, CDR2 SNEGSKA (reference sequence).

This clonotype is a singleton in its sample. The genes are TRBV2 and TRBJ2-7; perhaps D is TRBD1 or TRBD2 (5 bases each). Trimming took 2 bases from V and 7 from J, leaving 12 bases between them. The CDR3 has 13 residues. Germline V gene data show CDR1 as SNHLY and CDR2 as FYNNEI. The CDR3, as DNA: TGTGCCAGCAGTGAATACCGGGGCGGGGAGCAGTACTTC. It translates to CASSEYRGGEQYF. The whole variable domain, filled in from reference TRBV2 and TRBJ2-7, reads EPEVTQTPSHQVTQMGQEVILRCVPISNHLYFYWYRQILGQKVEFLVSFYNNEISEKSEIFDDQFSVERPDGSNFTLKIRSTKLEDSAMYFCASSEYRGGEQYFGPGTRLTVT.

This clonotype appeared many times. The rearrangement uses TRBV9 and TRBJ2-1; no definite D call. CDR1 is SGDLS and CDR2 is YYNGEE in the germline V gene. V was trimmed by 0 bases and J by 7 bases, leaving 11 bases between them. CDR3 length: 14 amino acids. Here the CDR3 DNA reads TGTGCCAGCAGCGTAGCTCCACAGCCGAATGAGCAGTTCTTC. Translated, it gives CASSVAPQPNEQFF.